The rows below give T cell receptor beta chains drawn from one sample of a study of memory CD4+ T cells and cytomegalovirus serostatus. Generated by immunoSEQ multiplex PCR, the TCRdb table keeps only in-frame clones and is missing some. In the table there are around 88,000 clones, under 90% of which are singletons. The sequenced material came from memory CD4+ T cells from blood. These receptors came from an adult in good health and CMV-seropositive. Both conserved end residues are trimmed from each CDR3. Fields, in order: J gene, clone size, V gene, D gene, CDR3 length, CDR3 protein. A D gene is named only where the DNA matches it firmly. Size is omitted from some rows. Given values are once, few, many or a class for expanded clones.

TRBJ2-3	-	TRBV7-2	-	11	ASSFWGPDTQY
TRBJ2-7	-	TRBV7-2	TRBD2	13	ASSFTSGGSYEQY
TRBJ2-2	-	TRBV7-8	-	15	ASSAYRTPGITGELF
TRBJ2-5	-	TRBV19	TRBD1	11	ASSRGRGETQY
TRBJ1-2	-	TRBV9	-	12	ASSPSGANYGYT
TRBJ2-7	-	TRBV23-1	-	20	ASSQRRQGALQLAGEGYEQY
TRBJ2-7	-	TRBV5-1	-	16	ASSLRGAVGGTTYEQY
TRBJ2-3	-	TRBV19	TRBD2	14	ASSILTSGSTDTQY
TRBJ1-5	-	TRBV7-2	-	13	ASSLGGGGNQPQH
TRBJ1-1	once	TRBV5-4	-	12	ASSLVAGGAEAF
TRBJ2-5	-	TRBV7-7	-	11	ASSLARQETQY
TRBJ2-2	-	TRBV7-9	TRBD1	15	ASSSSAGGIVTGELF
TRBJ1-2	-	TRBV5-1	TRBD1	11	ASSFGQGGGYT
TRBJ1-2	few	TRBV28	-	9	ASTGNYGYT
TRBJ2-2	-	TRBV10-3	TRBD2	13	AISELAGAGGELF
TRBJ1-5	-	TRBV19	-	10	ASNSFNQPQH
TRBJ2-2	-	TRBV4-1	TRBD2	16	ASSQVFGLAGDTGELF
TRBJ2-1	once	TRBV5-6	TRBD1	14	ASSFIQGSSYNEQF
TRBJ2-5	once	TRBV5-6	-	13	ASSLVAGGRETQY
TRBJ2-2	-	TRBV4-3	-	13	ASSQDAQSAGELF
TRBJ2-5	-	TRBV29-1	-	10	SVGWGRETQY
TRBJ2-5	-	TRBV5-4	-	12	ASSFQTGIETQY
TRBJ2-3	-	TRBV4-1	-	12	ASSQGPDTDTQY
TRBJ1-2	-	TRBV5-4	-	15	ASSVGTTVRDMYGYT
TRBJ2-1	-	TRBV9	-	12	ASSVAGGHNEQF
TRBJ2-7	-	TRBV18	-	11	ASSPPAGYEQY
TRBJ2-5	-	TRBV9	-	15	ASSVGGQYQRGETQY
TRBJ2-6	-	TRBV7-8	TRBD2	15	ASSQTSGNIGANVLT
TRBJ1-1	-	TRBV28	TRBD1	13	ASSPPQGAQTEAF